This TCR beta chain was captured in a study of CD8 T cells in ankylosing spondylitis. Trimming stripped 6 bases from V and 2 bases from J, with 11 bases between. Germline assignment: CDR1 DFQATT and CDR2 SNEGSKA (reference sequence). The CDR3 is 13 residues long. MiXCR, run by TCRdb on the 5' RACE reads, gives a single entry per CDR3 protein. The top ten clones hold about 4.3% of a sample with more than 150,000 distinct CDR3 sequences, roughly 18% of them seen once. The sequence came from a male donor aged 5-30 years with ankylosing spondylitis or in good health (not recorded which). The source material was blood, either unsorted or a sorted T cell fraction (not recorded which). The chain joins TRBV20-1 to TRBJ2-1; D gene uncertain. The DNA of the CDR3 is TGCAGTGCCCGGACGGAACCCTACAATGAGCAGTTCTTC. Translation: CSARTEPYNEQFF.